A single TCR beta chain is shown here with its context. The data are from a study of blood T cell repertoires in COVID-19. About the study: Samples representing acute and convalescent COVID-19 were sourced from the United States, Italy and Spain. The cDNA or gDNA used as material had been derived from T cells, B-cell-depleted T cells, or PBMCs.

Per the authors' pipeline: The assay estimated nucleated cells by amplifying reference gene primers. Clones were sequenced by immunoSEQ multiplex PCR, and TCRdb holds only the in-frame ones, with some missing. Clonal size and the V and J genes are those of that table, whereas D and trimming came from the DNA. The top ten clones hold about 9.4% of a sample with 210,000 or so clones, 80% to 90% of them seen once. Germline CDR1 SGHDT, CDR2 YYEEEE. V lost 7 bases and J 1 base, leaving 19 bases between the germline ends. The CDR3 is 16 amino acids. The genes are TRBV5-6 and TRBJ2-3, with a weak D call TRBD2 (6 bases). This sequence was found in an elderly woman with acute or convalescent COVID-19. The sequenced sample consisted of peripheral blood. The CDR3 here is CASGSIGGSGTDTQYF. The CDR3 DNA sequence: TGTGCCAGCGGTAGTATAGGAGGGTCCGGCACAGATACGCAGTATTTT.